A single sample is the source of the 5 T cell receptor beta chains below, sequenced in a study of cytomegalovirus exposure and HLA in healthy donors. With 60 Vbeta and 13 Jbeta primers, the PCR was carried out. The repertoire was sequenced with immunoSEQ multiplex PCR; TCRdb's copy has only in-frame clones and lacks some. Among approximately 89,000 clones, less than 65% were seen once, and the ten largest hold roughly 6%. Specimen: PBMCs. Receptors originate from a woman under 40 in good health and CMV-seropositive.

The genes are TRBV6-5 and TRBJ2-7; 9 bases line up with TRBD1. The CDR3 is 15 amino acids. The junction had 0 bases not matched to a gene; V was cut back by 0 bases and J by 0 bases. CDR1 and CDR2 from the germline V gene are MNHEY and SVGAGI. The CDR3 DNA follows: TGTGCCAGCAGTTACTCGGACAGGGGCTCCTACGAGCAGTACTTC. Protein sequence: CASSYSDRGSYEQYF.

The J gene is TRBJ1-2, the V gene TRBV2, with 9 bases identical to TRBD1. The V gene's germline CDR1 is SNHLY and CDR2 FYNNEI. The trim removed 7 bases at V and 5 bases at J, leaving 8 bases unmatched. This CDR3 has 14 amino acids. CDR3 DNA: TGTGCCAGCACGATACAGGGGGCGCGGTATGGCTACACCTTC. Protein: CASTIQGARYGYTF.

This chain joins TRBV5-1 and TRBJ1-1; maybe TRBD1 (5 bases). The CDR3 contains 13 residues. V lost 4 bases and J lost 2, with 9 bases in between. The germline V gene has CDR1 SGHRS and CDR2 YFSETQ. As DNA, the CDR3 is TGCGCCAGCAGCGTCAGGGTTAACACTGAAGCTTTCTTT. Translating gives CASSVRVNTEAFF.

In DNA, the CDR3 is TGTGCCAGCAGCCTCTATGGTGAAGCTTTCTTT. Encoded protein: CASSLYGEAFF. This chain links TRBV14 with TRBJ1-1; D is unclear. Germline V CDR1 and CDR2: SGHDN, FVKESK. V gave up 4 bases and J gave up 7 bases, with 7 bases separating them. This CDR3 is 11 amino acids long.

The CDR3: CAWSVPSGGAETQYF. DNA of the CDR3: TGTGCCTGGAGTGTCCCTAGCGGGGGGGCTGAGACCCAGTACTTC. This chain connects TRBV30 to TRBJ2-5, with 12 nucleotides matching TRBD2. CDR3 length: 15 residues. Germline V lookup: CDR1 GTSNPN, CDR2 SVGIG (reference sequence). V shed 0 bases and J 5 bases; nucleotides not matched to a gene: 4.